These 10 T cell receptor beta chains were all obtained from the same sample, sequenced in a study of cytomegalovirus exposure and HLA in healthy donors. This PCR relied on a set of 60 Vbeta primers and 13 Jbeta primers. Repertoires were generated with immunoSEQ multiplex PCR, while TCRdb's copy carries only in-frame clones and drops some. The repertoire includes some 150,000 clones, 75% to 90% of them detected once, and 2.5% to 3% sits in the top ten. The source material was PBMCs. The receptors derive from a young woman in good health and CMV-seronegative.

The chain employs TRBV5-1 and TRBJ2-7, with TRBD1 matching over 8 bases. Germline values: CDR1 SGHRS, CDR2 YFSETQ. The V gene end was trimmed by 3 bases and the J gene end by 0 bases; junction bases not matched to a gene: 5. The CDR3 contains 15 residues. The CDR3, as DNA: TGCGCCAGCAGCTGGGGACAGGACGACTCCTACGAGCAGTACTTC. Amino acid sequence: CASSWGQDDSYEQYF.

This clone has only one observation. V usage is TRBV15 and J usage is TRBJ2-4; no definite D call. This CDR3 has 16 amino acids. Germline V CDR1 and CDR2: LNHNV, YYDKDF (reference sequence). V lost 3 bases and J 0 bases, leaving 12 bases between the germline ends. The CDR3: CATSSSADLAKNIQYF. The DNA of the CDR3 is TGTGCCACCAGCAGTTCGGCAGACTTAGCCAAAAACATTCAGTACTTC.

J is TRBJ2-7 and V is TRBV7-9; a weak D match, TRBD1 (6 bases). The CDR3 sequence is 15 residues long. The germline gives CDR1 SEHNR, CDR2 FQNEAQ (reference sequence). V was shortened by 5 bases and J by 3 bases, with 17 bases between the two germline ends. The CDR3 DNA sequence: TGTGCCAGCAGCCAAGCCCGGGACATCGTCTACGAGCAGTACTTC. It encodes CASSQARDIVYEQYF.

V is TRBV10-3 and J is TRBJ2-1, with 8 positions matching TRBD2. Germline V lookup: CDR1 ENHRY, CDR2 SYGVKD. Trimming removed 4 bases from V and 4 bases from J; junction bases left unmatched: 6. The CDR3 has 15 residues. The CDR3 sequence: CAISVGGEGYNEQFF. For the CDR3, the DNA is TGTGCCATCAGTGTCGGGGGGGAGGGATACAATGAGCAGTTCTTC.

This chain uses TRBV10-3 with TRBJ1-3; D call uncertain. The CDR3 spans 14 residues. Germline V lookup: CDR1 ENHRY, CDR2 SYGVKD. The ends were cut back, 4 bases at V and 0 bases at J, with 7 bases in the middle. Written as DNA, the CDR3 is TGTGCCATCAGTGCGGTGAGCTCTGGAAACACCATATATTTT. Residues: CAISAVSSGNTIYF.

V is TRBV18 and J is TRBJ2-5; tentative D call: TRBD2 (5 bases). This CDR3 contains 14 residues. CDR1 is KGHSH and CDR2 is LQKENI in the germline V gene. With 0 bases removed from V and 5 bases from J, the gap between germline ends came to 10 bases. The CDR3 nucleotides are TGTGCCAGCTCACCACCGCGGGTTGAGGAGACCCAGTACTTC. Translating it yields CASSPPRVEETQYF.

The count of this clone is one. V gene TRBV7-9 combines with J gene TRBJ1-1, with D maybe TRBD1 (5 bases). This CDR3 has 15 amino acids. The germline V gene has CDR1 SEHNR and CDR2 FQNEAQ (reference sequence). Trimming cost V 5 bases and J 0 bases, with 13 bases left between them. The CDR3 loop reads CASSTRTSMNTEAFF. DNA of the CDR3: TGTGCCAGCAGCACCCGGACATCCATGAACACTGAAGCTTTCTTT. Using reference TRBV7-9 and TRBJ1-1 for the parts outside the CDR3, the full variable domain is DTGVSQNPRHKITKRGQNVTFRCDPISEHNRLYWYRQTLGQGPEFLTYFQNEAQLEKSRLLSDRFSAERPKGSFSTLEIQRTEQGDSAMYLCASSTRTSMNTEAFFGQGTRLTVV.

The rearrangement joins TRBV6-5 to TRBJ1-6; D ambiguous. Germline CDR1 MNHEY, CDR2 SVGAGI. CDR3 size: 15 residues. Trimming took off 4 bases at V and 1 base at J, with 8 bases between the two ends. The CDR3 region has the DNA TGTGCCAGCAGTTTGGCCGGGTCCTATAATTCACCCCTCCACTTT. As protein: CASSLAGSYNSPLHF.

The CDR3 DNA sequence: TGCGCCAGCAGTGAAATAAAAGGGGGTGCAGATACGCAGTATTTT. The encoded protein is CASSEIKGGADTQYF. The chain employs TRBV10-1 and TRBJ2-3, with D perhaps TRBD1 (6 bases). Germline assignment: CDR1 WNHNN and CDR2 SYGVQD (reference sequence). The CDR3 totals 15 residues. Trimming cost V 3 bases and J 4 bases, with 14 bases left between them.

This clone is medium-sized by share. The chain links TRBV2 to TRBJ2-7, with a tentative D call TRBD1 (5 bases). Germline loops: CDR1 SNHLY, CDR2 FYNNEI. Trimming removed 9 bases from V and 0 bases from J, with 12 bases in between. The CDR3 is 13 residues long. The CDR3 loop reads CASSSTDSYEQYF. In nucleotides, the CDR3 is TGTGCCAGTTCGTCGACAGACTCCTACGAGCAGTACTTC. The full variable domain, completed using reference TRBV2 and TRBJ2-7, is EPEVTQTPSHQVTQMGQEVILRCVPISNHLYFYWYRQILGQKVEFLVSFYNNEISEKSEIFDDQFSVERPDGSNFTLKIRSTKLEDSAMYFCASSSTDSYEQYFGPGTRLTVT.